What follows are 26 T cell receptor beta chains derived from one specimen sequenced in a study of early T cells in non-severe SARS-CoV-2 infection. TCRdb re-derived calls from the 5' RACE reads in MiXCR, one entry per CDR3 protein. The sample includes about 86,000 distinct CDR3 sequences, about an eighth of them seen just once. The specimen was whole blood. These receptors were obtained from an adult who was a healthcare worker with PCR-confirmed SARS-CoV-2 infection or an uninfected control (not recorded which).

This clonotype occurred many times. The chain employs TRBV28 and TRBJ2-7, with 15 bases that match TRBD2. The trim removed 6 bases at V and 5 bases at J, leaving 11 bases unmatched. The CDR3 extends over 17 amino acids. CDR1 is MDHEN and CDR2 is SYDVKM in the germline V gene. CDR3 sequence reads: CASSNGLAGGRINEQYF. The CDR3 DNA follows: TGTGCCAGCAGCAATGGACTAGCGGGAGGGCGGATTAACGAGCAGTACTTC. Variable domain in full (rest from reference TRBV28 and TRBJ2-7): DVKVTQSSRYLVKRTGEKVFLECVQDMDHENMFWYRQDPGLGLRLIYFSYDVKMKEKGDIPEGYSVSREKKERFSLILESASTNQTSMYLCASSNGLAGGRINEQYFGPGTRLTVT.

In this sample, this clonotype turned up many times. V usage is TRBV5-5 and J usage is TRBJ2-7; 10 bases map to TRBD2. CDR3 size: 15 residues. V was pared by 4 bases and J by 2 bases, with 6 bases of the junction left unmatched. CDR1 SGHKS and CDR2 YYEKEE come from the germline V gene (reference sequence). Here the CDR3 reads CASSIRTSGTYEQYF. The CDR3 DNA reads as TGTGCCAGCAGCATCCGGACTAGCGGTACCTACGAGCAGTACTTC.

This clonotype was observed a handful of times. The chain uses TRBV5-4 and TRBJ2-5; 8 bases map to TRBD1. Germline assignment: CDR1 SGHNT and CDR2 YYREEE (reference sequence). V shed 4 bases and J 2 bases; nucleotides not matched to a gene: 4. The CDR3 sequence is 14 residues long. DNA for the CDR3: TGTGCCAGCAGCCCAGGACAGGGACAAGAGACCCAGTACTTC. This sequence encodes CASSPGQGQETQYF. Variable domain in full (rest from reference TRBV5-4 and TRBJ2-5): ETGVTQSPTHLIKTRGQQVTLRCSSQSGHNTVSWYQQALGQGPQFIFQYYREEENGRGNFPPRFSGLQFPNYSSELNVNALELDDSALYLCASSPGQGQETQYFGPGTRLLVL.

This chain links TRBV29-1 with TRBJ1-2; D gene ambiguous. The germline gives CDR1 SQVTM, CDR2 ANQGSEA. This CDR3 spans 9 amino acids. The germline V and J ends were trimmed by 6 bases and 7 bases, with 6 bases remaining between them. Written as DNA, the CDR3 is TGCAGCGTCGGACCTGGCTACACCTTC. Amino acids: CSVGPGYTF.

This clonotype has just a few counts. The chain employs TRBV28 and TRBJ2-3, with TRBD2 matching over 10 bases. CDR1 and CDR2 from the germline V gene are MDHEN and SYDVKM. The ends lost 5 bases at V and 5 bases at J; junction bases unmatched: 7. The CDR3 spans 15 residues. This CDR3 reads CASSRSGRAGDTQYF. CDR3 sequence (DNA): TGTGCCAGCAGTCGGAGCGGGAGGGCGGGAGATACGCAGTATTTT.

This clonotype was recorded many times. This chain uses TRBV2 with TRBJ2-1, with D tentatively TRBD1 or TRBD2 (8 bases each). Germline V CDR1 and CDR2: SNHLY, FYNNEI. This CDR3 has 13 residues. Trimming removed 11 bases at V and 6 bases at J, with 17 bases between. The DNA of the CDR3 is TGTGCCGACAGGGGACTAGACGGCAATGAGCAGTTCTTC. This sequence encodes CADRGLDGNEQFF. Full variable domain (rest looked up from reference TRBV2 and TRBJ2-1): EPEVTQTPSHQVTQMGQEVILRCVPISNHLYFYWYRQILGQKVEFLVSFYNNEISEKSEIFDDQFSVERPDGSNFTLKIRSTKLEDSAMYFCADRGLDGNEQFFGPGTRLTVL.

This clonotype was counted between two and nine times. The gene calls are TRBV12-3 or TRBV12-4 and TRBJ1-1; D ambiguous. V dropped 2 bases and J dropped 5 bases, with 3 bases sitting between them. This CDR3 comprises 11 residues. The CDR3 is CASSLQTEAFF. Here the CDR3 DNA reads TGTGCCAGCAGTTTACAGACTGAAGCTTTCTTT.

The rearrangement joins TRBV13 to TRBJ2-3, with TRBD2 identical over 7 bases. V lost 2 bases to trimming and J lost 0 bases; unmatched junction nucleotides: 5. The CDR3 consists of 16 residues. The V gene's germline CDR1 is PRHDT and CDR2 FYEKMQ (reference sequence). The CDR3 spells CASSLKSGTSTDTQYF. As DNA, the CDR3 is TGTGCCAGCAGCTTAAAGAGCGGGACGAGCACAGATACGCAGTATTTT.

Of note for this clonotype: The junction departs from germline at one end; a sequencing error may be responsible. The chain has TRBV15 and TRBJ1-3; D is unclear. The CDR3 has 13 amino acids. Per the germline V gene, CDR1 is LNHNV and CDR2 is YYDKDF (reference sequence). Written as DNA, the CDR3 is TGTGCCACCAGCTTATCACGAGGAAACACCACATATTTT. This sequence encodes CATSLSRGNTTYF.

This clonotype was observed a few times. The chain recombines TRBV7-9 with TRBJ1-4, with D perhaps matching TRBD1 (6 bases). CDR1 and CDR2 from the germline V gene are SEHNR and FQNEAQ (reference sequence). Trimming removed 6 bases at V and 4 bases at J, with 9 bases between. The CDR3 sequence is 13 residues long. CDR3 nucleotides: TGTGCCAGCAGTCGGGACATTAATGAAAAACTGTTTTTT. Translation: CASSRDINEKLFF.

V usage is TRBV11-2 and J usage is TRBJ1-2; D gene unclear. This CDR3 has 14 amino acids. Between the trimmed V and J ends, which lost 5 bases and 0 bases, there was a span of 10 bases. Germline CDR1 SGHAT, CDR2 FQNNGV. CDR3 nucleotides: TGTGCCAGCAGCCAAAGCATCGCTAACTATGGCTACACCTTC. Its protein product is CASSQSIANYGYTF.

This chain links TRBV7-9 with TRBJ2-3; D call uncertain. The V gene's germline CDR1 is SEHNR and CDR2 FQNEAQ (reference sequence). Trimming removed 11 bases from V and 5 bases from J, with 11 bases in between. The CDR3 sequence is 11 residues long. In DNA, the CDR3 is TGTGCCTCCCAAGGCGTAGATACGCAGTATTTT. Encoded protein: CASQGVDTQYF.

The sample holds many counts of this clonotype. The chain links TRBV28 to TRBJ1-1; D is unclear. V lost 3 bases and J lost 0, with 11 bases in between. The CDR3 runs 15 residues. Germline V gene data show CDR1 as MDHEN and CDR2 as SYDVKM. The CDR3 coding sequence is TGTGCCAGCAGTTTGATAACCGGGTTGAACACTGAAGCTTTCTTT. Amino acid sequence: CASSLITGLNTEAFF.

This clonotype was recorded many times. The gene calls are TRBV5-5 and TRBJ1-2, with TRBD1 identical over 7 bases. This CDR3 has 14 residues. The ends lost 4 bases at V and 2 bases at J; junction bases unmatched: 5. Germline V gene sequence: CDR1 SGHKS, CDR2 YYEKEE (reference sequence). The CDR3 reads CASSRETGNYGYTF. The DNA for the CDR3 is TGTGCCAGCAGCAGAGAGACAGGGAACTATGGCTACACCTTC.

This clonotype was picked up many times. The chain recombines TRBV29-1 with TRBJ1-1, with TRBD1 as a possible D gene (6 bases). The CDR3 runs to 13 residues. Looked up from germline, CDR1 is SQVTM and CDR2 is ANQGSEA. The V end was cut by 3 bases, the J end by 4 bases, with 12 bases between. CDR3 DNA: TGCAGCGTTGAGGGGGCCTGGGGCACTGAAGCTTTCTTT. As protein: CSVEGAWGTEAFF.

With regard to this clonotype: A read error may explain this, as a much larger clone is one base away. The genes are TRBV7-9 and TRBJ2-5; tentative D call: TRBD1 (6 bases). In germline, CDR1 is SEHNR, CDR2 FQNEAQ (reference sequence). Trimming cost V 2 bases and J 3 bases, with 7 bases left between them. The CDR3 runs to 13 residues. The CDR3 DNA follows: TGTGCCAGCAGCTTACACAGGGAAGAGACCCAGTACTTC. It is translated as CASSLHREETQYF.

The J gene is TRBJ2-1, the V gene TRBV27; D is ambiguous. The V and J ends lost 3 bases and 10 bases respectively, with 16 bases between them. The germline CDR1 and CDR2 sequences are MNHEY and SMNVEV (reference sequence). CDR3 length: 14 amino acids. This CDR3 reads CASSLRPRDSEQFF. The CDR3 region has the DNA TGTGCCAGCAGTTTGCGACCCAGAGATTCCGAGCAGTTCTTC.

The chain carries TRBV18 and TRBJ1-2, with 7 bases aligning to TRBD1. Germline assignment: CDR1 KGHSH and CDR2 LQKENI. The junction had 11 bases not matched to a gene; V was cut back by 3 bases and J by 4 bases. This CDR3 spans 16 amino acids. CDR3 DNA sequence: TGTGCCAGCTCACCGAGGGGAACAGGGGCTTCCTATGGCTACACCTTC. Its translation is CASSPRGTGASYGYTF. Based on the CDR3 plus reference TRBV18 and TRBJ1-2, the full variable domain is NAGVMQNPRHLVRRRGQEARLRCSPMKGHSHVYWYRQLPEEGLKFMVYLQKENIIDESGMPKERFSAEFPKEGPSILRIQQVVRGDSAAYFCASSPRGTGASYGYTFGSGTRLTVV.

This clonotype appeared a few times. This chain connects TRBV11-2 to TRBJ2-2; tentative D call: TRBD2 (5 bases). Deletions cut 5 bases from V and 7 bases from J, with 11 bases between. This CDR3 is 13 amino acids long. Germline loops: CDR1 SGHAT, CDR2 FQNNGV. Here the CDR3 DNA reads TGTGCCAGCAGCGCAGCGGTAGTCGGGGAGCTGTTTTTT. This translates into CASSAAVVGELFF.

In this sample, this clonotype turned up a few times. The genes are TRBV20-1 and TRBJ2-1, with TRBD2 matching over 9 bases. Germline CDR1 is DFQATT and CDR2 is SNEGSKA (reference sequence). This CDR3 contains 15 residues. V gave up 0 bases and J gave up 9 bases; unmatched junction bases: 9. This chain's CDR3 is CSARDLPSGTSEQFF. The CDR3 nucleotides are TGCAGTGCTAGAGATTTGCCTAGCGGGACCAGTGAGCAGTTCTTC.

The V call is TRBV29-1, the J call TRBJ1-2; D gene uncertain. CDR1 SQVTM and CDR2 ANQGSEA come from the germline V gene. V gave up 4 bases and J gave up 3 bases, with 12 bases separating them. The CDR3 has 13 amino acids. CDR3 nucleotides: TGCAGCGTTGCGGGAGTAGTAGACTATGGCTACACCTTC. Its translation is CSVAGVVDYGYTF.

This clonotype was counted between two and nine times. The chain combines TRBV30 with TRBJ2-1; either TRBD1 or TRBD2 may supply D (5 bases each). The CDR3 runs to 13 residues. Trimming pared 0 bases from V and 6 bases from J, leaving 9 bases between. Germline CDR1 and CDR2: GTSNPN and SVGIG (reference sequence). CDR3 DNA: TGTGCCTGGAGTGTAGGGACCAGCAATGAGCAGTTCTTC. This gives the protein CAWSVGTSNEQFF.

The chain links TRBV28 to TRBJ1-4, with D maybe TRBD1 (5 bases). The CDR3 extends over 14 amino acids. Germline CDR1 MDHEN, CDR2 SYDVKM. The ends were cut back, 6 bases at V and 8 bases at J, with 16 bases in the middle. The CDR3 is CASSPTGGREKLFF. The CDR3 coding sequence is TGTGCCAGCAGCCCTACCGGGGGTCGGGAAAAACTGTTTTTT.

The chain couples TRBV27 to TRBJ1-1, with 10 bases identical to TRBD1. Germline CDR1 reads MNHEY; CDR2 reads SMNVEV (reference sequence). The CDR3 totals 18 residues. Trimming cost V 3 bases and J 0 bases; bases outside gene matches: 10. CDR3 nucleotides: TGTGCCAGCAGTTTGAAGGGTCAGGGACAGGGGTTGAACACTGAAGCTTTCTTT. Translating it yields CASSLKGQGQGLNTEAFF.

This clonotype was counted only a few times. The chain is built from TRBV30 and TRBJ2-3; D unresolved. The germline V gene has CDR1 GTSNPN and CDR2 SVGIG (reference sequence). Trimming took off 2 bases at V and 1 base at J, with 4 bases between the two ends. There are 12 residues in the CDR3. CDR3 loop: CAWSPGTDTQYF. The CDR3 coding sequence is TGTGCCTGGAGTCCGGGCACAGATACGCAGTATTTT.

The table lists this clonotype with many counts. The genes are TRBV5-1 and TRBJ2-7; D may be TRBD1 or TRBD2 (5 bases each). Per germline, CDR1 SGHRS and CDR2 YFSETQ. Trimming shortened V by 4 bases and J by 2 bases, and 16 bases separated the two germline ends. The CDR3 sequence is 15 residues long. CDR3 residues: CASSHNGAGTYEQYF. CDR3 bases: TGCGCCAGCAGCCACAACGGGGCCGGGACCTACGAGCAGTACTTC. Complete variable domain (other parts from reference TRBV5-1 and TRBJ2-7): KAGVTQTPRYLIKTRGQQVTLSCSPISGHRSVSWYQQTPGQGLQFLFEYFSETQRNKGNFPGRFSGRQFSNSRSEMNVSTLELGDSALYLCASSHNGAGTYEQYFGPGTRLTVT.